This T cell receptor (beta chain) originates from a study of T cell responses to AZD1222 COVID-19 vaccine (TCRdb year 2021). Some background on the complete study: A total of 233 trial participants underwent TCR sequencing, of whom about 210 received two doses of AZD1222 and some 26 received two doses of the MenACWY control vaccine. Trial participants were enrolled into age subgroups of 18-55, 56-69 and 70-plus years, which contained around 140, 26 and 57 TCR-sequenced participants, respectively.

The CDR3 regions of human TCRbeta chains were analyzed by immunosequencing. In the original analysis: TCRs in the repertoires were compared against a reference library of SARS-CoV-2-specific TCRs that had been generated with the MIRA antigen-specificity platform. Breadth meant the fraction of unique TCRs that were SARS-CoV-2-associated, whereas depth meant the fraction of total T cells that were SARS-CoV-2-associated. Using the MIRA data, every spike-specific TCR was mapped to the spike region that the TCR reacted to and assigned to either a CD4 or a CD8 class. Log10-transformed breadth and depth values were compared by one-way ANOVA with Sidak's multiple comparisons tests. TCRdb mirrors the immuneACCESS table, restricted to in-frame sequences. Some clones are absent from its copies; in checked studies, under half trace to an unresolved V gene, and the reason for the others is unknown. V and J calls and clone size are copied from that table; D and trimming were computed from the DNA. For this sample there are some 42,000 clones; over 80% appear just once. The ten largest clones capture more than 15% of the sample.

Broader findings and caveats from the paper: Nearly half of unique spike-specific TCRs reportedly recognized epitopes outside regions mutated in the B.1.351 and B.1.1.7 variants. The 56-69-year group was small, and its depth increase did not reach significance, likely because of low power. Most participants were white British and females outnumbered males, and the authors suggested that clonal diversity may have been underestimated. Only six AZD1222 recipients were SARS-CoV-2 seropositive at baseline, limiting conclusions about previously exposed vaccinees. Spike-specific TCR breadth and depth rose significantly after two AZD1222 doses compared with day 0 and with MenACWY recipients. No day 14 peak-response samples were available, so repertoires were characterized only after the peak T cell response. Vaccine-associated CD4 TCRs spanned the whole spike protein, with dominant responses in regions 160-218 and 743-854.

CDR1 and CDR2 were assigned from the germline V gene as LGHNT and FRNRAP. The CDR3 sequence holds 16 residues, the cysteine and phenylalanine included. Only CDR3 DNA remains: 48 bases, in frame from the first base. V loses 6 bases at its end and J loses 2 bases; junction bases beyond the gene matches: 9. The time point label on this specimen signifies: about 28 days (+/-7) after the second vaccine dose. Because spike-specific TCR depth and breadth did not differ between the two schedules, AZD1222 recipients who got a second dose at roughly 4 weeks were pooled with those who got a second dose at roughly 12 weeks. Vaccinee samples were obtained from the UK trials COV001 and COV002, which included a single-blind randomized controlled phase 2/3 trial of AZD1222 (ChAdOx1 nCoV-19) in healthy adults. Trial participant PBMC samples were collected at day 0 and day 28 after the second dose for TCRbeta chain sequencing.

For this clone: Its binding antigen is unknown. Base quality data are lacking; no much larger clone is found one base away.

This specimen was peripheral blood, taken 28 days after the second AZD1222 dose. The sequence links TRBV12-5 to TRBJ2-3; a stretch of 9 junction bases matches TRBD1. The clonotype was recovered from an adult who received the AZD1222 COVID-19 vaccine. The CDR3 sequence is CASGLGTGFSTDTQYF. The base sequence is TGTGCTAGTGGCCTCGGGACAGGGTTCTCCACAGATACGCAGTATTTT. Reference TRBV12-5 and TRBJ2-3 genes cover what lies past the CDR3, so the full variable domain is DARVTQTPRHKVTEMGQEVTMRCQPILGHNTVFWYRQTMMQGLELLAYFRNRAPLDDSGMPKDRFSAEMPDATLATLKIQPSEPRDSAVYFCASGLGTGFSTDTQYFGPGTRLTVL.